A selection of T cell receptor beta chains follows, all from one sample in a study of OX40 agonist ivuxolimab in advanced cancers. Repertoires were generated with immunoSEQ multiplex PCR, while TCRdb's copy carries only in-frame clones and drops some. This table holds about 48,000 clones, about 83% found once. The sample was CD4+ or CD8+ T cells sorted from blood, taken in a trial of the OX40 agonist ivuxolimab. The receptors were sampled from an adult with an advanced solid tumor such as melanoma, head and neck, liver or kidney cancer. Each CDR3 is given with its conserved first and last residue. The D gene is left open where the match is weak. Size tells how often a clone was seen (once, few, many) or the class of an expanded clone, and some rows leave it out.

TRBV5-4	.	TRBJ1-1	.	TGTGCCAGCAGCTTGCTCAGGAACACTGAAGCTTTCTTT	CASSLLRNTEAFF
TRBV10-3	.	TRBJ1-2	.	TGTGCCATCATCCCAGGGGACGGAGCTAACTATGGCTACACCTTC	CAIIPGDGANYGYTF
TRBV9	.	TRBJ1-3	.	TGTGCCAGCAGTGCAGGGGATTCTGGAAACACCATATATTTT	CASSAGDSGNTIYF
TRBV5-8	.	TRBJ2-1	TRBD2	TGTGCCAGCAGTGATGGGACTAGCGTTATGAATGAGCAGTTCTTC	CASSDGTSVMNEQFF
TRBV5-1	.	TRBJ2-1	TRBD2	TGCGCCAGCAGCTTGGGGCTAGCGGGACCCAACCTTAGGGATGAGCAGTTCTTC	CASSLGLAGPNLRDEQFF
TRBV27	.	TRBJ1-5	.	TGTGCCAGCAGCCTATTTGGGACCAATCAGCCCCAGCATTTT	CASSLFGTNQPQHF
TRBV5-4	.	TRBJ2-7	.	TGTGCCAGCAGCTCAGGGGTTTACGAGCAGTACTTC	CASSSGVYEQYF
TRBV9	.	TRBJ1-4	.	TGTGCCAGCAGCGTAGGAACAACTAATGAAAAACTGTTTTTT	CASSVGTTNEKLFF
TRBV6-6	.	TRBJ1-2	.	TGTGCCAGCAGCCCCGACCCAGGAATGGGGAATGGCTACACCTTC	CASSPDPGMGNGYTF
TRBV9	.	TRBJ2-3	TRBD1	TGTGCCAGCAGCGAGACAGGGCCAGATACGCAGTATTTT	CASSETGPDTQYF
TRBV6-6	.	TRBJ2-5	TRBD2	TGTGCCAGCAGTGTACCAGGACTAGCGGGAGTGGAGACCCAGTACTTC	CASSVPGLAGVETQYF
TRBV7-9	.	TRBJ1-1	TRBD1	TGTGCCAGCAGCTTAAATCAGGGGGGAAAGACTGAAGCTTTCTTT	CASSLNQGGKTEAFF
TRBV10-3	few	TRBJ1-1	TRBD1	TGTGCCGCCGGACAGGGGATGGCTGAAGCTTTCTTT	CAAGQGMAEAFF
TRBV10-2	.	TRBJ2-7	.	TGCGCCAGCAGTGACGGCCGATCCTACGAGCAGTACTTC	CASSDGRSYEQYF
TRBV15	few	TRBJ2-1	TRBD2	TGTGCCACCAGCAGAGATCCCGAGACTAGCGGGCCCTCCTACAATGAGCAGTTCTTC	CATSRDPETSGPSYNEQFF
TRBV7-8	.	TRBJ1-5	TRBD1	TGTGCCAGCAGCTTAGCTGAGGGGGCTCGACTTCATCAGCCCCAGCATTTT	CASSLAEGARLHQPQHF
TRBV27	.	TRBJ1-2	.	TGTGCCAGCAGTTTTGTGGACAGTTTGGACTATGGCTACACCTTC	CASSFVDSLDYGYTF
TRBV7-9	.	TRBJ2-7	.	TGTGCCAGCAGTTCAGGTCTCTCCTACGAGCAGTACTTC	CASSSGLSYEQYF
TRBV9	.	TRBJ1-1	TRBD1	TGTGCCAGCAGCGTAGTGGCCCCAGGACAGGGTACGGGAGTAACTGAAGCTTTCTTT	CASSVVAPGQGTGVTEAFF
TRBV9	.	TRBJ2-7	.	TGTGCCAGCAGCGTAGGTCAGAACGAGCAGTACTTC	CASSVGQNEQYF
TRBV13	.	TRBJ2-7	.	TGTGCCAGCAGCTCCCGGTACGAGCAGTACTTC	CASSSRYEQYF
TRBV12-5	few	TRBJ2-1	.	TGTGCTAGTGGTTTTGGCGGGCTATACAATGAGCAGTTCTTC	CASGFGGLYNEQFF
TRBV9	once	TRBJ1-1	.	TGTGCCAGCAGCGTAGGAAGCATGAACACTGAAGCTTTCTTT	CASSVGSMNTEAFF
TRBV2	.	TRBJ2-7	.	TGTGCCAGCAGTGAGGATCTCTACGAGCAGTACTTC	CASSEDLYEQYF
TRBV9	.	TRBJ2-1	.	TGTGCCAGCAGCGTAATGGACAATGAGCAGTTCTTC	CASSVMDNEQFF
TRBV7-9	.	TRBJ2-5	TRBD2	TGTGCCAGCAGCTTACCCGGGGGGGGGAAAGAGACCCAGTACTTC	CASSLPGGGKETQYF
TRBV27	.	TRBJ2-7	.	TGTGCCAGCAGTCTGAAAGGGCCCTACGAGCAGTACTTC	CASSLKGPYEQYF
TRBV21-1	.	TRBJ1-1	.	TGTGCCAGCAAACAGCATCGCCCGGCGGGTGGCACTGAAGCTTTCTTT	CASKQHRPAGGTEAFF
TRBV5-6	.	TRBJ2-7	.	TGTGCCAGCAGCCGCTTTAAGGACAGTCCTCTCTACGAGCAGTACTTC	CASSRFKDSPLYEQYF
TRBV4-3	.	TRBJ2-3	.	TGCGCCAGCAGCCAAGTCGCGGACCTTGGGCTAAACACAGATACGCAGTATTTT	CASSQVADLGLNTDTQYF
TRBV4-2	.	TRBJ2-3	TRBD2	TGTGCCAGCAGCCCCCTTCCGTCACTAGCGGGAGCAACAGATACGCAGTATTTT	CASSPLPSLAGATDTQYF
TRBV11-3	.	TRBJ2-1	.	TGTGCCAGCAGCCTAAGGGCCTGGGGGTCCAAGCAGTTCTTC	CASSLRAWGSKQFF
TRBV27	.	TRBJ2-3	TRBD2	TGTGCCAGCAGTTTATCGAACAGCGGGACGACCGGTGATACGCAGTATTTT	CASSLSNSGTTGDTQYF
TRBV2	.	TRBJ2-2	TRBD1	TGTGCCAGCAGTGATGACCCACGAGACAGGGGACGAGACACCGGGGAGCTGTTTTTT	CASSDDPRDRGRDTGELFF
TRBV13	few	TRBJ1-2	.	TGTGCCAGCAGCTTAGGCAGACAGTCGCACTATGGCTACACCTTC	CASSLGRQSHYGYTF
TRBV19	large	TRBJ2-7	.	TGTGCCAGTAGTACTACCCCGACCGGGGCGCAGTACTTC	CASSTTPTGAQYF
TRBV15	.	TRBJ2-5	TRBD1	TGTGCCACCAGCACGTTGGACAGGGTGGTTGGCGAGACCCAGTACTTC	CATSTLDRVVGETQYF
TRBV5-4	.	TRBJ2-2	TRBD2	TGTGCCAGCAGCCAACCTAGCGGGAGGGCCGGCGGGGAGCTGTTTTTT	CASSQPSGRAGGELFF
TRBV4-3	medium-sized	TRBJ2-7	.	TGCGCCAGCAGCCAAGATACGGGAATTACCTACGAGCAGTACTTC	CASSQDTGITYEQYF
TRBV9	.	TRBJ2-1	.	TGTGCCAGCAGCGCCGACAATGAGCAGTTCTTC	CASSADNEQFF
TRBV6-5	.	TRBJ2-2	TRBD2	TGTGCCAGCAGTTCGTGGACTAGCGGGAGGGCCGGGGAGCTGTTTTTT	CASSSWTSGRAGELFF
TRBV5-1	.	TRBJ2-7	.	TGCGCCAGCAGCTCACCGGGACGGAGCGCTTACGAGCAGTACTTC	CASSSPGRSAYEQYF
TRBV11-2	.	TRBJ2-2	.	TGTGCCAGCAGCTTAGGTGGACCGGCCGGGGAGCTGTTTTTT	CASSLGGPAGELFF
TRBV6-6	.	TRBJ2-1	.	TGTGCCAGCAGTCTCGACAAACCGACTTACAATGAGCAGTTCTTC	CASSLDKPTYNEQFF
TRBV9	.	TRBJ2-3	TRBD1	TGTGCCAGCAGGCCGGGACAGGGCAGGGCAGATACGCAGTATTTT	CASRPGQGRADTQYF
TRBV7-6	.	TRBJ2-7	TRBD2	TGTGCCAGCAGCGCCAGCGGGAGTGGGGTCTACGAGCAGTACTTC	CASSASGSGVYEQYF
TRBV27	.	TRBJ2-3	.	TGTGCCAGCAGTTTAAGGGATACGCAGTATTTT	CASSLRDTQYF
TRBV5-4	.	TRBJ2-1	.	TGTGCCAGCAGCGATTGGAGGGCGGAGCAGTTCTTC	CASSDWRAEQFF
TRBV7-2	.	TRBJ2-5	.	TGTGCCAGCAGCTGGGGGAGACGGGAGACCCAGTACTTC	CASSWGRRETQYF
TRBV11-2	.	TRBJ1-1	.	TGTGCCAGCAGCTTACCGCCGGAAGCTTTCTTT	CASSLPPEAFF
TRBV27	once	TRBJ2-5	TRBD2	TGTGCCAGCAGTTTAGGGGAGGGCCAAGAGACCCAGTACTTC	CASSLGEGQETQYF
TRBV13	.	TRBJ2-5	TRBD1	TGTGCCAGCAGCTCCCTGACTCTACAACAGGGGGTGTCGGAGACCCAGTACTTC	CASSSLTLQQGVSETQYF
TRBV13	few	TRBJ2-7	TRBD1	TGTGCCAGCAGCGGCCGACAGGGTACCTACGAGCAGTACTTC	CASSGRQGTYEQYF
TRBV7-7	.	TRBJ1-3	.	TGTGCTAGCAGCCCATACCTACGGGGGCCTGGAAACACCATATATTTT	CASSPYLRGPGNTIYF